These T cell receptor beta chains were read from a single sample in a study of cytomegalovirus exposure and HLA in healthy donors. The protocol was immunoSEQ multiplex PCR, while the TCRdb copy is restricted to in-frame clones and leaves out a portion. The sample shows under 200,000 clones, around 72% of them seen only once. Sequencing input: PBMCs. Receptors were obtained from a man between 45 and 60 years old in good health and CMV-seronegative. The CDR3 runs from the conserved cysteine through the conserved F or W. D genes are given only for firm matches. The size entry is marked missing in some rows and otherwise reads once, few, many or a size class.

v_call: TRBV9
clone_size: NA
j_call: TRBJ2-3
d_call: TRBD2
cdr3_aa: CASSSMGLVKDTQYF
cdr3_nt: TGTGCCAGCAGCTCCATGGGACTAGTGAAAGATACGCAGTATTTT

v_call: TRBV7-7
clone_size: NA
j_call: TRBJ2-1
d_call: TRBD2
cdr3_aa: CASSISGGVDEQFF
cdr3_nt: TGTGCCAGCAGCATTAGCGGGGGGGTAGATGAGCAGTTCTTC

v_call: TRBV7-9
clone_size: few
j_call: TRBJ2-1
d_call: NA
cdr3_aa: CASSPGYNEQFF
cdr3_nt: TGTGCCAGCAGCCCAGGGTACAATGAGCAGTTCTTC

v_call: TRBV5-1
clone_size: NA
j_call: TRBJ2-7
d_call: NA
cdr3_aa: CASSLEQGGYEQYF
cdr3_nt: TGCGCCAGCAGCTTGGAACAGGGCGGCTACGAGCAGTACTTC

v_call: TRBV7-2
clone_size: NA
j_call: TRBJ1-1
d_call: NA
cdr3_aa: CASSGRTGNTEAFF
cdr3_nt: TGTGCCAGCAGCGGGAGGACGGGGAACACTGAAGCTTTCTTT

v_call: TRBV10-2
clone_size: NA
j_call: TRBJ1-2
d_call: NA
cdr3_aa: CASSEWTSNYGYTF
cdr3_nt: TGCGCCAGCAGTGAATGGACTTCTAACTATGGCTACACCTTC

v_call: TRBV6-5
clone_size: few
j_call: TRBJ2-1
d_call: TRBD1
cdr3_aa: CASSYEGASYNEQFF
cdr3_nt: TGTGCCAGCAGTTACGAGGGGGCGAGCTACAATGAGCAGTTCTTC

v_call: TRBV11-1
clone_size: NA
j_call: TRBJ1-1
d_call: NA
cdr3_aa: CASSLGQGEAFF
cdr3_nt: TGTGCCAGCAGCTTAGGTCAGGGCGAAGCTTTCTTT

v_call: TRBV2
clone_size: NA
j_call: TRBJ2-2
d_call: NA
cdr3_aa: CASFDTLPTGELFF
cdr3_nt: TGTGCCAGCTTCGACACCTTACCCACCGGGGAGCTGTTTTTT

v_call: TRBV12-2
clone_size: many
j_call: TRBJ1-4
d_call: NA
cdr3_aa: CASRFARTGPNEKLFF
cdr3_nt: TGTGCAAGTCGCTTTGCTCGGACAGGGCCCAATGAAAAACTGTTTTTT

v_call: TRBV7-9
clone_size: NA
j_call: TRBJ1-5
d_call: TRBD1
cdr3_aa: CASSSGQGNQPQHF
cdr3_nt: TGTGCCAGCAGCTCGGGACAGGGGAATCAGCCCCAGCATTTT

v_call: TRBV7-8
clone_size: NA
j_call: TRBJ2-2
d_call: NA
cdr3_aa: CASSLQGIPGELFF
cdr3_nt: TGTGCCAGCAGCTTACAGGGGATTCCCGGGGAGCTGTTTTTT

v_call: TRBV28
clone_size: few
j_call: TRBJ2-7
d_call: NA
cdr3_aa: CASRLASYEQYF
cdr3_nt: TGTGCCAGCCGGCTAGCGTCCTACGAGCAGTACTTC

v_call: TRBV4-1
clone_size: few
j_call: TRBJ1-2
d_call: TRBD1
cdr3_aa: CASIPGTGESHYGYTF
cdr3_nt: TGCGCCAGCATCCCCGGGACAGGGGAATCCCACTATGGCTACACCTTC

v_call: TRBV18
clone_size: NA
j_call: TRBJ1-5
d_call: NA
cdr3_aa: CASSPTQDQPQHF
cdr3_nt: TGTGCCAGCTCACCAACACAAGATCAGCCCCAGCATTTT

v_call: TRBV29-1
clone_size: NA
j_call: TRBJ1-1
d_call: NA
cdr3_aa: CSVDWAGAGAEAFF
cdr3_nt: TGCAGCGTTGACTGGGCAGGGGCGGGCGCTGAAGCTTTCTTT

v_call: TRBV5-1
clone_size: NA
j_call: TRBJ2-7
d_call: NA
cdr3_aa: CASSLSAGALSYEQYF
cdr3_nt: TGCGCCAGCAGCTTGAGTGCGGGGGCCCTCTCCTACGAGCAGTACTTC

v_call: TRBV4-1
clone_size: NA
j_call: TRBJ2-1
d_call: NA
cdr3_aa: CASSQGSTGTLGLRGEQFF
cdr3_nt: TGCGCCAGCAGCCAAGGGTCGACAGGGACTTTGGGTTTACGGGGTGAGCAGTTCTTC

v_call: TRBV7-9
clone_size: NA
j_call: TRBJ1-2
d_call: NA
cdr3_aa: CASSLAGMRFQGGYTF
cdr3_nt: TGTGCCAGCAGCTTAGCGGGCATGAGGTTTCAGGGGGGCTACACCTTC

v_call: TRBV5-1
clone_size: NA
j_call: TRBJ1-6
d_call: NA
cdr3_aa: CASSLARQANSPLHF
cdr3_nt: TGCGCCAGCAGCTTGGCCCGACAGGCTAATTCACCCCTCCACTTT

v_call: TRBV27
clone_size: NA
j_call: TRBJ2-6
d_call: TRBD2
cdr3_aa: CATTTGGTGANVLTF
cdr3_nt: TGTGCCACCACCACCGGGGGGACTGGGGCCAACGTCCTGACTTTC

v_call: TRBV7-9
clone_size: NA
j_call: TRBJ2-7
d_call: NA
cdr3_aa: CASSPLYEQYF
cdr3_nt: TGTGCCAGCAGCCCCCTCTACGAGCAGTACTTC

v_call: TRBV4-1
clone_size: NA
j_call: TRBJ2-3
d_call: NA
cdr3_aa: CASSQEFGPGGRDTQYF
cdr3_nt: NA

v_call: TRBV4-1
clone_size: NA
j_call: TRBJ1-3
d_call: NA
cdr3_aa: CASSQVDSSSGNTIYF
cdr3_nt: TGCGCCAGCAGCCAAGTGGACAGCTCCTCTGGAAACACCATATATTTT

v_call: TRBV2
clone_size: few
j_call: TRBJ1-2
d_call: NA
cdr3_aa: CASRELTGPGYGYTF
cdr3_nt: TGTGCCAGCAGGGAACTTACAGGGCCTGGCTATGGCTACACCTTC

v_call: TRBV14
clone_size: NA
j_call: TRBJ1-1
d_call: NA
cdr3_aa: CASSQGRTVEAFF
cdr3_nt: TGTGCCAGCAGCCAAGGGAGGACAGTTGAAGCTTTCTTT

v_call: TRBV11-2
clone_size: few
j_call: TRBJ2-1
d_call: TRBD2
cdr3_aa: CASSFRGGEVYNEQFF
cdr3_nt: TGTGCCAGCAGCTTTCGCGGGGGGGAAGTGTACAATGAGCAGTTCTTC

v_call: TRBV28
clone_size: NA
j_call: TRBJ1-5
d_call: NA
cdr3_aa: CASSLSRGQPQHF
cdr3_nt: TGTGCCAGCAGTTTGAGCAGGGGTCAGCCCCAGCATTTT

v_call: TRBV21-1
clone_size: once
j_call: TRBJ1-1
d_call: NA
cdr3_aa: CASSPFDGGIRGYTEAFF
cdr3_nt: TGTGCCAGCAGCCCTTTTGATGGAGGGATCCGAGGCTACACTGAAGCTTTCTTT